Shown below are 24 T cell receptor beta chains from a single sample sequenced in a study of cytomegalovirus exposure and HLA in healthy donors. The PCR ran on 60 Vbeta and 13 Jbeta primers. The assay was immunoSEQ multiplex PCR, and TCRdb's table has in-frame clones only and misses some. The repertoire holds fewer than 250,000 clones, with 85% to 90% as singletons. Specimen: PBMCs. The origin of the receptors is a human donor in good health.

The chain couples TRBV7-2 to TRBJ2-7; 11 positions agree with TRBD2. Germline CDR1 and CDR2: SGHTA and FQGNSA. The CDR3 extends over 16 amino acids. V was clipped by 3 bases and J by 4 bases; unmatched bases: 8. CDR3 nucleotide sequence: TGTGCCAGCAGCTTGGACGTGGGACTAGCGGTTTACGAGCAGTACTTC. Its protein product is CASSLDVGLAVYEQYF.

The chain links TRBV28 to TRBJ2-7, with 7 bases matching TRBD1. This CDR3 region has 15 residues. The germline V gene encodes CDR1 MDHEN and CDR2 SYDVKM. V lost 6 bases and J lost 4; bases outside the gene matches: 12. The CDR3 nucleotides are TGTGCCAGCAGGCGCACGGGACAGTCAACGTACGAGCAGTACTTC. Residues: CASRRTGQSTYEQYF.

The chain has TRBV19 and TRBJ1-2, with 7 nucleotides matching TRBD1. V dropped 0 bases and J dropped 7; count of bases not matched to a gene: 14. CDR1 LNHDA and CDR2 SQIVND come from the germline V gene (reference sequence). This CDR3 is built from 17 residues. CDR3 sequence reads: CASSIDFWTGRRFGYTF. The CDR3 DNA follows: TGTGCCAGTAGTATAGATTTTTGGACAGGAAGAAGATTTGGCTACACCTTC.

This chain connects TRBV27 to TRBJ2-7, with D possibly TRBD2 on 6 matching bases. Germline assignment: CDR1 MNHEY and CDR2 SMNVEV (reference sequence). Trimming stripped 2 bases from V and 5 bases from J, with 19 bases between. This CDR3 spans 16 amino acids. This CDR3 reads CASSLRGSGGSDEQYF. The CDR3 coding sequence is TGTGCCAGCAGTTTAAGGGGTTCCGGGGGATCCGACGAGCAGTACTTC.

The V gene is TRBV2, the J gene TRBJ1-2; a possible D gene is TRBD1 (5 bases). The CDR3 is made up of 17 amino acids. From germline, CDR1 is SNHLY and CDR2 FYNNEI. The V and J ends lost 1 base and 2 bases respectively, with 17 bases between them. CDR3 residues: CASSEGIGQGINYGYTF. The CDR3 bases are TGTGCCAGCAGTGAAGGTATCGGGCAGGGCATAAACTATGGCTACACCTTC.

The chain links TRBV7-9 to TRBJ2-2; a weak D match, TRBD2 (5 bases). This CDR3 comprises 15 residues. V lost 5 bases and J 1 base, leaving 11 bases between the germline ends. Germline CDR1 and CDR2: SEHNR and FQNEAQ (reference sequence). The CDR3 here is CASSPRGGNTGELFF. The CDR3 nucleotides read TGTGCCAGCAGCCCCCGAGGAGGGAACACCGGGGAGCTGTTTTTT. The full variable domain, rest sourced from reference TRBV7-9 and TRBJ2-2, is DTGVSQNPRHKITKRGQNVTFRCDPISEHNRLYWYRQTLGQGPEFLTYFQNEAQLEKSRLLSDRFSAERPKGSFSTLEIQRTEQGDSAMYLCASSPRGGNTGELFFGEGSRLTVL.

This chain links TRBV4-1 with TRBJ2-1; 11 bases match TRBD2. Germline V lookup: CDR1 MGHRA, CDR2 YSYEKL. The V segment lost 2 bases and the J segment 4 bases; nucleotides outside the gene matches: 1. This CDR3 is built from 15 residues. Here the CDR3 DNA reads TGCGCCAGCAGCCAAACTAGCGGGGGATACAATGAGCAGTTCTTC. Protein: CASSQTSGGYNEQFF.

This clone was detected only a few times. The CDR3, as DNA: TGTGCCAGCAGCCGACAGGGGGACACTGAAGCTTTCTTT. Translating it yields CASSRQGDTEAFF. The J gene is TRBJ1-1, the V gene TRBV5-4; TRBD1 matches at 9 bases. V lost 4 bases and J lost 3; bases outside the gene matches: 1. This CDR3 has 13 residues. Germline assignment: CDR1 SGHNT and CDR2 YYREEE (reference sequence).

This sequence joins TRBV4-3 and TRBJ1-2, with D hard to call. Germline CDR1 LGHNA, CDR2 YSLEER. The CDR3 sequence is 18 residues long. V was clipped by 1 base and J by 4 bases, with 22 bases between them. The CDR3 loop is CASSQALGRQTRGYGYTF. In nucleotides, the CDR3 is TGCGCCAGCAGCCAAGCCCTGGGGAGGCAGACTCGTGGCTATGGCTACACCTTC.

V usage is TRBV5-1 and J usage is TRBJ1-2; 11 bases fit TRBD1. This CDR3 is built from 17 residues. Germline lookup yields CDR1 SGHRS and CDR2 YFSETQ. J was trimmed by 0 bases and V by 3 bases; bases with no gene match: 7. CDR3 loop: CASSWTGGDSPNYGYTF. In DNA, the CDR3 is TGCGCCAGCAGCTGGACAGGGGGCGATTCCCCTAACTATGGCTACACCTTC. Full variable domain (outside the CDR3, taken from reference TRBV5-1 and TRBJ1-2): KAGVTQTPRYLIKTRGQQVTLSCSPISGHRSVSWYQQTPGQGLQFLFEYFSETQRNKGNFPGRFSGRQFSNSRSEMNVSTLELGDSALYLCASSWTGGDSPNYGYTFGSGTRLTVV.

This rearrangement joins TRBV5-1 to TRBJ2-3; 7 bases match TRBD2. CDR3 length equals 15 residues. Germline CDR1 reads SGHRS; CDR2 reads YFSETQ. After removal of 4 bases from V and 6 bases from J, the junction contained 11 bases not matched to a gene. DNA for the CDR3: TGCGCCAGCAGCATTGGCGCGGGAGAGGGGGATACGCAGTATTTT. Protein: CASSIGAGEGDTQYF.

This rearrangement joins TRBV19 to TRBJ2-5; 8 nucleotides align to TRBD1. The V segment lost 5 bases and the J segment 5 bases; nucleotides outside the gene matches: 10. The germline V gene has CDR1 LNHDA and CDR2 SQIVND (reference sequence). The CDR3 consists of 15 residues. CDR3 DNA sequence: TGTGCCAGTAGTCCTCGTGACAGGGGAGAGGAGACCCAGTACTTC. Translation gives CASSPRDRGEETQYF.

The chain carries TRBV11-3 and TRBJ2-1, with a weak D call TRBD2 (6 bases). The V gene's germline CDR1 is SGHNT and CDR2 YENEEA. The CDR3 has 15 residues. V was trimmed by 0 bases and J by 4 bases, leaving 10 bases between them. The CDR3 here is CASSLDSGVYNEQFF. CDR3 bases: TGTGCCAGCAGCTTAGACTCGGGGGTATACAATGAGCAGTTCTTC.

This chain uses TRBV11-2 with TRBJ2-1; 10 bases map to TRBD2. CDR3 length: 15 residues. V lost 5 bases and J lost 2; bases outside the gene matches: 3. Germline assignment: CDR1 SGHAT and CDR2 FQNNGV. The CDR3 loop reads CASSPGLAAYNEQFF. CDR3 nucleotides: TGTGCCAGCAGCCCAGGACTAGCGGCCTACAATGAGCAGTTCTTC. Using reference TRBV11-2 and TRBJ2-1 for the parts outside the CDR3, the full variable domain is EAGVAQSPRYKIIEKRQSVAFWCNPISGHATLYWYQQILGQGPKLLIQFQNNGVVDDSQLPKDRFSAERLKGVDSTLKIQPAKLEDSAVYLCASSPGLAAYNEQFFGPGTRLTVL.

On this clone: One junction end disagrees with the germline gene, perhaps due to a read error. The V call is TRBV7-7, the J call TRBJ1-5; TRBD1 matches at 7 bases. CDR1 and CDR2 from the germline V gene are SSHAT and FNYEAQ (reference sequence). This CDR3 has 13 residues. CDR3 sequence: CASSPDREQPQHF. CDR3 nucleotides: TGTGCTAGCAGCCCAGACAGGGAACAGCCCCAGCATTTT.

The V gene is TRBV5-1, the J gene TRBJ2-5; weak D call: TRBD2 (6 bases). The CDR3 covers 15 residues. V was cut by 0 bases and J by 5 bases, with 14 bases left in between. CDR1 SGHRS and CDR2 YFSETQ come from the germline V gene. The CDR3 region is CASSLVLAPGETQYF. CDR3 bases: TGCGCCAGCAGCTTGGTTCTAGCGCCCGGGGAGACCCAGTACTTC.

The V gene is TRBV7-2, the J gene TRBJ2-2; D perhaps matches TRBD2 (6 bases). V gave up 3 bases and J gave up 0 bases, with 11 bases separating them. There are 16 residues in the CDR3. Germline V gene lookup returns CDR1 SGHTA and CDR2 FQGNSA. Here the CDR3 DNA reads TGTGCCAGCAGCTTCTTGGCGGGGCCGAACACCGGGGAGCTGTTTTTT. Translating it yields CASSFLAGPNTGELFF. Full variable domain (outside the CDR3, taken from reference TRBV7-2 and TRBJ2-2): GAGVSQSPSNKVTEKGKDVELRCDPISGHTALYWYRQSLGQGLEFLIYFQGNSAPDKSGLPSDRFSAERTGGSVSTLTIQRTQQEDSAVYLCASSFLAGPNTGELFFGEGSRLTVL.

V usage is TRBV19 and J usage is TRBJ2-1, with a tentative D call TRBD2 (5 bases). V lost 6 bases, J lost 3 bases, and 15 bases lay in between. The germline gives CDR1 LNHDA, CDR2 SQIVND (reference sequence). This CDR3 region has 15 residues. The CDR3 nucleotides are TGTGCCAGTAGCCACCCCGGTAGCGACTACAATGAGCAGTTCTTC. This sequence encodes CASSHPGSDYNEQFF.

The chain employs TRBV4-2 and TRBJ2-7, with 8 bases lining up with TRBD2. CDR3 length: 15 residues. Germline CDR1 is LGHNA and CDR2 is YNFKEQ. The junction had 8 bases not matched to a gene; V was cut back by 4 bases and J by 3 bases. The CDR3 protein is CASSRGGGTLYEQYF. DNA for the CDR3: TGTGCCAGCAGCCGAGGCGGGGGGACGCTCTACGAGCAGTACTTC.

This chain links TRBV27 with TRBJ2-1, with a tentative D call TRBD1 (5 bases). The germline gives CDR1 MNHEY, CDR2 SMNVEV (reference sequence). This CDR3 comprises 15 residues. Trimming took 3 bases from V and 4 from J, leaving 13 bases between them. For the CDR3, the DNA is TGTGCCAGCAGTTTTAACCAGGGCCGGTACAATGAGCAGTTCTTC. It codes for CASSFNQGRYNEQFF.

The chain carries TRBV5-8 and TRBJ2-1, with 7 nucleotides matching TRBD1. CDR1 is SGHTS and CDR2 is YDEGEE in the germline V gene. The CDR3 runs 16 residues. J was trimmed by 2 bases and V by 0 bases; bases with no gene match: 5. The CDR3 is CASSLEGGGPYNEQFF. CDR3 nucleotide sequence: TGTGCCAGCAGCTTGGAAGGGGGCGGGCCCTACAATGAGCAGTTCTTC.

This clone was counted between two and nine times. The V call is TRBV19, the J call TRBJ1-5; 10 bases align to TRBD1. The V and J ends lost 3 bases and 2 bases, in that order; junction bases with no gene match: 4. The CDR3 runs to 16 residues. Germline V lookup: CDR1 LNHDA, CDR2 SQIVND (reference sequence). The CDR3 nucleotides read TGTGCCAGTAGTATTCAGGGGACAGGGGGCAATCAGCCCCAGCATTTT. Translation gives CASSIQGTGGNQPQHF.

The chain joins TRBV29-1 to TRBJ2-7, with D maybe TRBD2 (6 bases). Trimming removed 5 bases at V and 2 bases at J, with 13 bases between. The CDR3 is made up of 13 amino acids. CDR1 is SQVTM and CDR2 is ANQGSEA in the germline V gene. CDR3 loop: CSVSGTVTYEQYF. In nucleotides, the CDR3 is TGCAGCGTTTCCGGGACTGTGACCTACGAGCAGTACTTC.

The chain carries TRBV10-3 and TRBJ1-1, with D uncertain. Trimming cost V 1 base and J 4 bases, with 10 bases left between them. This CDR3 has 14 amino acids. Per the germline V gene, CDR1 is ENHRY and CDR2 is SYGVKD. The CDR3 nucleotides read TGTGCCATCAGTGAGTTTGACATACGCACTGAAGCTTTCTTT. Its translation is CAISEFDIRTEAFF.